This T cell receptor beta chain was recovered during a study of blood T cell repertoires in COVID-19 (dated by TCRdb to about 2020). In terms of the full investigation: The collaborator samples originated in the United States, Italy and Spain and spanned the acute and convalescent phases of COVID-19. The repertoires were released in a freely available public database intended as a resource for research on the immune response to SARS-CoV-2. The sample metadata nearly always contained a de-identified subject ID, COVID-19 status, age in years and sex. Where available, HLA class I and class II types were obtained from metadata supplied by the sample provider rather than from assay-based typing. The samples were drawn from two sources: the first 160 participants of the ongoing ImmuneRACE study, and 1,000 to 1,500 subjects contributed by 6 global collaborators. The material from the prospective study consisted of cDNA or gDNA derived from T cells, B-cell-depleted T cells, or PBMCs. Subjects who had been exposed to COVID-19, were actively infected with it, or had recovered from it provided the deeply sampled blood TCRbeta repertoires that made up the dataset.

The immunoSEQ Assay, a bias-controlled multiplex PCR, was used to amplify TCRbeta CDR3 regions from genomic DNA. Regarding the original processing steps: The number of nucleated cells in each sample was estimated by amplification of reference gene primers within the assay. To quantify the absolute abundance of each unique TCRbeta CDR3 rearrangement, sequence reads were collapsed and filtered. For each sample, productive Simpson clonality was calculated as the square root of Simpson's diversity index across productive rearrangements. TCRdb carries this immuneACCESS record with in-frame sequences only. Its versions omit some clonotypes, under half of them owing to an unresolved V gene in the studies checked, with the rest unexplained. V and J calls and clone size come straight from that table; D and trimming were deduced from the DNA. Across this sample there are under 85,000 clones, with around 87% seen only once. In total, the top ten clones hold more than 4.5% of the sample.

Study-level results and caveats: How much clinical and demographic metadata was included differed by source and by participant, and the metadata was provided uncurated.

Comments on this clone: Its antigen target is currently unknown. The record has no base qualities; no much larger clone is one base away.

Collaborating institutions collected whole blood in K2EDTA tubes following their own protocols. For TCRbeta analysis, collaborators shipped samples in one of three forms: frozen whole blood, isolated PBMCs, or DNA extracted from either of those sample types. Taken from the germline V gene (reference sequence), the CDR1 and CDR2 loops are LNHDA and SQIVND. Its CDR3 holds 16 amino acids, cysteine through phenylalanine. The entry retains the CDR3 DNA only, 48 bases that are in frame from base 1. V drops 7 bases and J drops 4 bases, leaving 17 bases in between. The chain uses TRBV19 and TRBJ1-6; TRBD1 could be the D gene, as 5 bases match. Sequences were obtained from peripheral blood. The TCR was taken from a man aged 50-60 years with acute or convalescent COVID-19. The DNA sequence is TGTGCCAGTACCTCCGGGGGAGGGCGTTATAATTCACCCCTCCACTTT. It specifies CASTSGGGRYNSPLHF.